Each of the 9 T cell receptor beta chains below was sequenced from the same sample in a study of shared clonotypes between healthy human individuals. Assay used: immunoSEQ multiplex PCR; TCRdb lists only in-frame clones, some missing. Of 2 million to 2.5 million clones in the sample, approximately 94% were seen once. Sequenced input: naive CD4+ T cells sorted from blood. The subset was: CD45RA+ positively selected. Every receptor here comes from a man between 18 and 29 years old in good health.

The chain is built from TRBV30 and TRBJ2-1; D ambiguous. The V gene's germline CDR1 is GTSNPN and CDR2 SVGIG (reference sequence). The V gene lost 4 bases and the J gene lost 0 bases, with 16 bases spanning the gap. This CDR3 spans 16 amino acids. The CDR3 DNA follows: TGTGCCTGGATGGTTGGCGGAACGATCTCCTACAATGAGCAGTTCTTC. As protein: CAWMVGGTISYNEQFF.

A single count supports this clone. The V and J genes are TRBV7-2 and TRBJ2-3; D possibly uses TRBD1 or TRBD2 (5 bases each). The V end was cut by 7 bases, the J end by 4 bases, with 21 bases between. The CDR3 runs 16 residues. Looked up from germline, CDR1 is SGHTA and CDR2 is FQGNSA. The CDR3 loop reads CASTLNTGLAADTQYF. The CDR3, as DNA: TGTGCCAGCACTCTCAATACGGGGCTAGCCGCAGATACGCAGTATTTT. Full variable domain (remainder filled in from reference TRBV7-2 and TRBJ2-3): GAGVSQSPSNKVTEKGKDVELRCDPISGHTALYWYRQSLGQGLEFLIYFQGNSAPDKSGLPSDRFSAERTGGSVSTLTIQRTQQEDSAVYLCASTLNTGLAADTQYFGPGTRLTVL.

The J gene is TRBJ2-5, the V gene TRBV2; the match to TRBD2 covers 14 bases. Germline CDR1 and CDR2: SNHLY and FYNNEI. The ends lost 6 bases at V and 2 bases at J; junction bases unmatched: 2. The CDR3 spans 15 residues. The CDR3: CASRGTSGGQETQYF. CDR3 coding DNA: TGTGCCAGCAGAGGGACTAGCGGGGGTCAAGAGACCCAGTACTTC.

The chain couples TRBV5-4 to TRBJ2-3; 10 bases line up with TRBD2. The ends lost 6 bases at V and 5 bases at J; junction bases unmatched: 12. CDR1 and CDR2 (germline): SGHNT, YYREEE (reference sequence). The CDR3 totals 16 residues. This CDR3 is CASNSGGAGRIDTQYF. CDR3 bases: TGTGCCAGCAACAGCGGGGGGGCCGGTAGAATAGATACGCAGTATTTT. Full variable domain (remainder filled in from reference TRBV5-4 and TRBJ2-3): ETGVTQSPTHLIKTRGQQVTLRCSSQSGHNTVSWYQQALGQGPQFIFQYYREEENGRGNFPPRFSGLQFPNYSSELNVNALELDDSALYLCASNSGGAGRIDTQYFGPGTRLTVL.

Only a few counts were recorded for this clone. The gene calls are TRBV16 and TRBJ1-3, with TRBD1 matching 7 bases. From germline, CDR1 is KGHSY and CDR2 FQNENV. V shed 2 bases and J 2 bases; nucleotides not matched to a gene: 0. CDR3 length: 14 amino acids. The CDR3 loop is CASSQDRAGNTIYF. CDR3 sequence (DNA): TGTGCCAGCAGCCAAGACAGGGCTGGAAACACCATATATTTT.

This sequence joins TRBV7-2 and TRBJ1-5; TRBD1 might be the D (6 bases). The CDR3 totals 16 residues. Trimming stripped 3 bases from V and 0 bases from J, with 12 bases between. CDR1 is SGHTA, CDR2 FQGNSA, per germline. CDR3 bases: TGTGCCAGCAGCTTTACCGGGACACTTAGCAATCAGCCCCAGCATTTT. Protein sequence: CASSFTGTLSNQPQHF.

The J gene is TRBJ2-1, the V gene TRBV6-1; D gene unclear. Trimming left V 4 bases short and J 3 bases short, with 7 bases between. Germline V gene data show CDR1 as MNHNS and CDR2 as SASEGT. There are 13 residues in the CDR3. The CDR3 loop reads CASSVVDYNEQFF. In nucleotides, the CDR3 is TGTGCCAGCAGTGTTGTCGACTACAATGAGCAGTTCTTC.

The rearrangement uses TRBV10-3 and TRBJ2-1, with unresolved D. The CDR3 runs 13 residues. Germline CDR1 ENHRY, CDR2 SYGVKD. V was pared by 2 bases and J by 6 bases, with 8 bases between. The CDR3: CAISEGLPNEQFF. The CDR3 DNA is TGTGCCATCAGTGAGGGGTTACCCAATGAGCAGTTCTTC.

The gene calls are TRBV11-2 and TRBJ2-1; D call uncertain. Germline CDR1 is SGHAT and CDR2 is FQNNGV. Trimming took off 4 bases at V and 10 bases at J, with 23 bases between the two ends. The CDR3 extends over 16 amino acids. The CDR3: CASSSRAGGSLREQFF. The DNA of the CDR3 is TGTGCCAGCAGCTCTAGGGCAGGCGGTTCCCTGAGGGAGCAGTTCTTC.